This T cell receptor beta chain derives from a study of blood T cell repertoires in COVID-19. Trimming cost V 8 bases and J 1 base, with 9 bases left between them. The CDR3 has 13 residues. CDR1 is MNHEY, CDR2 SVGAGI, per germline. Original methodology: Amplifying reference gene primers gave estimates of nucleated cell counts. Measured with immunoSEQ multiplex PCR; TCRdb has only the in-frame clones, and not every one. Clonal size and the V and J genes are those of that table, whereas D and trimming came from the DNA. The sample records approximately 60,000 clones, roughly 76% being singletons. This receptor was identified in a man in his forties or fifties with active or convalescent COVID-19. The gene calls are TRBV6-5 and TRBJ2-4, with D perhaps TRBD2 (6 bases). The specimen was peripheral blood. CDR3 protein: CASGEEAKNIQYF. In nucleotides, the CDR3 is TGTGCCAGCGGGGAGGAGGCCAAAAACATTCAGTACTTC.